This T cell receptor beta chain comes out of a study of blood T cell repertoires in COVID-19. Study background: Researchers got acute and convalescent COVID-19 samples from the United States, Italy and Spain.

V was clipped by 1 base and J by 2 bases, with 15 bases between them. CDR1 is SEHNR and CDR2 is FQNEAQ in the germline V gene (reference sequence). This CDR3 spans 16 amino acids. In the authors' workflow: Reference gene primer amplification in the assay estimated nucleated cell counts. Sequencing used immunoSEQ multiplex PCR; TCRdb keeps in-frame clones, though not all of them. The D gene and trimming were derived from the DNA, and the V and J assignments and clone size from that table. The sample consists of about 170,000 clones, around 82% of them appearing once. The specimen sequenced was peripheral blood. The rearrangement links TRBV7-9 to TRBJ2-7; D might be TRBD1 (6 bases). The receptor comes from an elderly woman with acute or convalescent COVID-19. DNA for the CDR3: TGTGCCAGCAGCTTAGGATCCGGGACACGGACCTACGAGCAGTACTTC. This codes for CASSLGSGTRTYEQYF.